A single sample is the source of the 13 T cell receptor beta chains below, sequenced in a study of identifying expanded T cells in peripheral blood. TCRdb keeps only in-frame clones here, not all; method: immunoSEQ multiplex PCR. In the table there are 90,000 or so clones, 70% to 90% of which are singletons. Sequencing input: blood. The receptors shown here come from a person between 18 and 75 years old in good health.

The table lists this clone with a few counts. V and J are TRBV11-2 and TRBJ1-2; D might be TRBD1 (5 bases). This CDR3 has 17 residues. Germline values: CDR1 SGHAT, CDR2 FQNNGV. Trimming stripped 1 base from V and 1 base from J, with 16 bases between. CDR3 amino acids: CASSLGQGGGSNYGYTF. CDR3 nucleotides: TGTGCCAGCAGCTTAGGCCAGGGAGGTGGAAGTAACTATGGCTACACCTTC.

DNA of the CDR3: TGTGCCTGGAGTTCTGGGTTAGGGGGAATCAGGAACACTGAAGCTTTCTTT. The encoded protein is CAWSSGLGGIRNTEAFF. The chain joins TRBV30 to TRBJ1-1; D might be TRBD1 (6 bases). Germline CDR1 is GTSNPN and CDR2 is SVGIG (reference sequence). The CDR3 sequence is 17 residues long. Trimming stripped 2 bases from V and 1 base from J, with 20 bases between. Using reference TRBV30 and TRBJ1-1 for the parts outside the CDR3, the full variable domain is SQTIHQWPATLVQPVGSPLSLECTVEGTSNPNLYWYRQAAGRGLQLLFYSVGIGQISSEVPQNLSASRPQDRQFILSSKKLLLSDSGFYLCAWSSGLGGIRNTEAFFGQGTRLTVV.

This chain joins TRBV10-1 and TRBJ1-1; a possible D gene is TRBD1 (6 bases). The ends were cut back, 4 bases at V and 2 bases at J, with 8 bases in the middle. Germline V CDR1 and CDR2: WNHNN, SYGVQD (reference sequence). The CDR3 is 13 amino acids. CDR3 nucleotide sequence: TGCGCCAGCAGTGGGGACACAAACACTGAAGCTTTCTTT. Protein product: CASSGDTNTEAFF.

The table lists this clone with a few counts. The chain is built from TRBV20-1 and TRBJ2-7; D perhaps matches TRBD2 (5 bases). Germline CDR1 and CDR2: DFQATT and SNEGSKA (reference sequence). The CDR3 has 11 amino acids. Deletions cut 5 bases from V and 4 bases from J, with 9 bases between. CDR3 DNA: TGCAGTGCTGGGGAGAATTACGAGCAGTACTTC. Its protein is CSAGENYEQYF.

The chain's CDR3 is CASSLDRPHSGNTIYF. For the CDR3, the DNA is TGTGCCAGCTCACTCGACAGGCCTCACTCTGGAAACACCATATATTTT. The chain employs TRBV18 and TRBJ1-3, with D maybe TRBD1 (6 bases). CDR3 length: 16 residues. With 4 bases removed from V and 0 bases from J, the gap between germline ends came to 13 bases. Germline loops: CDR1 KGHSH, CDR2 LQKENI. Together with reference TRBV18 and TRBJ1-3, the CDR3 gives the full variable domain: NAGVMQNPRHLVRRRGQEARLRCSPMKGHSHVYWYRQLPEEGLKFMVYLQKENIIDESGMPKERFSAEFPKEGPSILRIQQVVRGDSAAYFCASSLDRPHSGNTIYFGEGSWLTVV.

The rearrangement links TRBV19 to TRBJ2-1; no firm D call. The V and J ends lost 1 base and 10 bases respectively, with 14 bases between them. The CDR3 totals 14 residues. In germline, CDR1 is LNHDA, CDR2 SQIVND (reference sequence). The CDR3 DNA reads TGTGCCAGTAGTATAGCAGCCAGGTCCCCCGAGCAGTTCTTC. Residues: CASSIAARSPEQFF.

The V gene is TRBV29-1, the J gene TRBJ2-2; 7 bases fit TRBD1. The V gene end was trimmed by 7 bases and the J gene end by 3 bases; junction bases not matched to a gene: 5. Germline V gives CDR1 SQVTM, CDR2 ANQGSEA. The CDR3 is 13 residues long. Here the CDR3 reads CSGGGWDTGELFF. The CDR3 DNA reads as TGCAGCGGAGGGGGCTGGGACACCGGGGAGCTGTTTTTT.

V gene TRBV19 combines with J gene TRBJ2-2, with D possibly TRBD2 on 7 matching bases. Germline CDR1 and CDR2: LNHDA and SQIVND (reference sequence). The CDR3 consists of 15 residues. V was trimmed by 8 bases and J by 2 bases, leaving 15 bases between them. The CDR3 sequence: CASRPPGGNTGELFF. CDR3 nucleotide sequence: TGTGCCAGTCGGCCACCGGGGGGCAACACCGGGGAGCTGTTTTTT.

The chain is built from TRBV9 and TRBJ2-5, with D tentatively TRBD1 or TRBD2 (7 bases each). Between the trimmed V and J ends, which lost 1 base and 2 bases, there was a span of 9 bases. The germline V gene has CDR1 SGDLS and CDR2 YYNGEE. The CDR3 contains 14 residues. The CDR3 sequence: CASSVQGGQETQYF. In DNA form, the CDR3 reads TGTGCCAGCAGCGTACAGGGGGGGCAAGAGACCCAGTACTTC.

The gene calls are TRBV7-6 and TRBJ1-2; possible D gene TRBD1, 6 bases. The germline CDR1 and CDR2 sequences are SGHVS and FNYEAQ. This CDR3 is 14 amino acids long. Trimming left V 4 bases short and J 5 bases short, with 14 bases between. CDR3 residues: CASSSLDRRYGYTF. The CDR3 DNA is TGTGCCAGCAGCTCCTTAGACAGGCGATATGGCTACACCTTC.

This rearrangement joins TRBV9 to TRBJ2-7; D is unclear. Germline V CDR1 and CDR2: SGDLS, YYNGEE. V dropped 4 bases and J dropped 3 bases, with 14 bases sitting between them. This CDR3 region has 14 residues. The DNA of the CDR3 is TGTGCCAGCAGCACATCTGGTGATTACTACGAGCAGTACTTC. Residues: CASSTSGDYYEQYF.

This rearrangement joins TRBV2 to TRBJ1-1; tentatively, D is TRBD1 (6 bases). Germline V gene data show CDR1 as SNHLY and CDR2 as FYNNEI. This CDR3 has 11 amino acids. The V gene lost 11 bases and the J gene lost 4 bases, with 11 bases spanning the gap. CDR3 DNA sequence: TGTGCCCGATCAGGGGCCACTGAAGCTTTCTTT. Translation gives CARSGATEAFF.

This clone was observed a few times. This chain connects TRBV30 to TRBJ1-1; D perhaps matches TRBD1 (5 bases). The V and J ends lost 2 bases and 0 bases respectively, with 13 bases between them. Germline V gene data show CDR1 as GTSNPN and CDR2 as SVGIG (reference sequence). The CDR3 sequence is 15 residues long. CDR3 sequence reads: CAWSREQVVNTEAFF. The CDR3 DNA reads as TGTGCCTGGAGTAGAGAACAGGTCGTGAACACTGAAGCTTTCTTT.